By share, the clone carrying this TCR beta chain counts as medium-sized. TCRdb itself ran the RT-PCR reads through MiXCR, one entry per CDR3 protein. The sample carries 80,000 to 90,000 distinct CDR3 sequences, roughly 50% recorded once. This sample stems from a study of patients and donors after allogeneic stem cell transplantation. Sample: blood, either unsorted or a sorted T cell fraction (not recorded which). The receptor was derived from a human donor who was either an allogeneic HSCT recipient or a stem cell or donor lymphocyte infusion donor (not recorded which). It is not recorded whose cells these are; they may come from a transplant donor.

The chain's CDR3 is CASSQDLGFTEAFF. The CDR3 DNA sequence: TGCGCCAGCAGCCAAGATTTGGGGTTCACTGAAGCTTTCTTT. V and J are TRBV4-1 and TRBJ1-1; D call uncertain. V lost 0 bases, J lost 4 bases, and 9 bases lay in between. Germline loops: CDR1 MGHRA, CDR2 YSYEKL. CDR3 length: 14 residues.